These 31 T cell receptor beta chains originate from one sample sequenced in a study of T-cell reconstitution after alpha-beta-depleted transplantation in children. Unique molecular identifiers were used in preparing the TCRbeta library. Each CDR3 protein gets one entry after TCRdb re-called the PCR reads with MiXCR. Among approximately 630,000 distinct CDR3 sequences, around 14% were seen once, and the ten largest hold 0.79%. This specimen consisted of PBMCs, obtained before TCRalphabeta/CD19-depleted stem cell transplant. These receptors were obtained from a girl aged 2 to 9 with congenital amegakaryocytic thrombocytopenia, due to receive a stem cell transplant.

The CDR3 loop reads CASSQAPPGLAGVGDTQYF. Here the CDR3 DNA reads TGTGCCAGCAGCCAAGCTCCTCCGGGACTAGCGGGAGTTGGAGATACGCAGTATTTT. The rearrangement links TRBV3-1 to TRBJ2-3; 14 nucleotides align to TRBD2. With 1 base clipped from V and 5 bases from J, the junction kept 11 bases outside the gene matches. CDR1 and CDR2 (germline): LGHDT, YNNKEL (reference sequence). The CDR3 runs 19 residues.

The rearrangement links TRBV4-1 to TRBJ2-1; 8 bases are shared with TRBD2. The CDR3 loop spans 16 amino acids. V shed 2 bases, J shed 3 bases, and the junction held 6 bases outside the gene matches. Germline lookup yields CDR1 MGHRA and CDR2 YSYEKL. The CDR3 loop reads CASSQPGGGFYNEQFF. CDR3 DNA: TGCGCCAGCAGCCAACCGGGGGGGGGCTTCTACAATGAGCAGTTCTTC.

V gene TRBV11-2 combines with J gene TRBJ2-2, with 7 bases that match TRBD2. Trimming removed 5 bases from V and 3 bases from J; junction bases left unmatched: 6. CDR1 is SGHAT and CDR2 is FQNNGV in the germline V gene. CDR3 size: 15 residues. The CDR3 is CASSGIGGYTGELFF. The CDR3 region has the DNA TGTGCCAGCAGCGGGATCGGGGGGTACACCGGGGAGCTGTTTTTT.

This clonotype has just a few counts. V usage is TRBV18 and J usage is TRBJ1-5; D is uncertain. This CDR3 spans 15 amino acids. The germline CDR1 and CDR2 sequences are KGHSH and LQKENI. The V end was cut by 2 bases, the J end by 1 base, with 9 bases between. As DNA, the CDR3 is TGTGCCAGCTCACCAACCGCTGAAAGCAATCAGCCCCAGCATTTT. It translates to CASSPTAESNQPQHF.

This clonotype was recorded many times. This chain uses TRBV9 with TRBJ2-7; maybe TRBD2 (7 bases). The CDR3 totals 15 residues. V shed 4 bases and J shed 3 bases, with 17 bases lying between them. Germline V gene lookup returns CDR1 SGDLS and CDR2 YYNGEE. The CDR3 nucleotides are TGTGCCAGCAGCCCCCGTGGGGGGGCTGGCTACGAGCAGTACTTC. Residues: CASSPRGGAGYEQYF.

The chain carries TRBV12-3 or TRBV12-4 and TRBJ2-2, with D possibly being TRBD1 (6 bases). The length of the CDR3 is 15 residues. V lost 6 bases and J 3 bases, leaving 14 bases between the germline ends. This CDR3 reads CASRLMQGYTGELFF. The CDR3 DNA sequence: TGTGCCAGCAGACTGATGCAGGGGTACACCGGGGAGCTGTTTTTT.

Ten or more counts support this clonotype. The V call is TRBV12-3 or TRBV12-4, the J call TRBJ2-7; possible D gene TRBD2, 6 bases. Trimming took off 2 bases at V and 6 bases at J, with 11 bases between the two ends. This CDR3 has 13 residues. The CDR3 nucleotides are TGTGCCAGCAGTTTAAGGCTAGCGCTCGAGCAGTACTTC. Translated, it gives CASSLRLALEQYF.

This clonotype was seen at least ten times. The chain is built from TRBV2 and TRBJ2-1; 13 bases fit TRBD2. Looked up from germline, CDR1 is SNHLY and CDR2 is FYNNEI. Germline trimming cut 6 bases from V and 9 bases from J; bases unmatched to any gene: 5. This CDR3 comprises 14 residues. Written as DNA, the CDR3 is TGTGCCAGCAGGGGGACTAGCGGGGATGGTGAGCAGTTCTTC. It translates to CASRGTSGDGEQFF.

There are many counts of this clonotype. This sequence joins TRBV20-1 and TRBJ2-1; D call uncertain. The CDR3 loop spans 14 amino acids. Germline CDR1 reads DFQATT; CDR2 reads SNEGSKA (reference sequence). V lost 3 bases to trimming and J lost 1 base, with 10 bases between them. CDR3: CSASPGGSYNEQFF. CDR3 nucleotides: TGCAGTGCTAGTCCGGGCGGATCCTACAATGAGCAGTTCTTC.

This clonotype was seen many times. The chain combines TRBV7-2 with TRBJ2-2, with D unresolved. The CDR3 totals 15 residues. The V and J ends lost 6 bases and 3 bases respectively, with 14 bases between them. Germline V gene data show CDR1 as SGHTA and CDR2 as FQGNSA. The DNA for the CDR3 is TGTGCCAGCAGTAATACCCTGACGCACACCGGGGAGCTGTTTTTT. Its protein product is CASSNTLTHTGELFF.

This clonotype was observed many times. The chain links TRBV5-1 to TRBJ2-7; TRBD2 agrees at 11 bases. From germline, CDR1 is SGHRS and CDR2 YFSETQ. The V and J ends lost 5 bases and 0 bases, in that order; junction bases with no gene match: 4. The CDR3 consists of 15 residues. The CDR3 sequence: CASSPSGRISYEQYF. The CDR3 DNA follows: TGCGCCAGCAGTCCTAGCGGGAGGATCTCCTACGAGCAGTACTTC.

This clonotype was counted many times. DNA for the CDR3: TGCAGCGTTGTTATGAGCGGGATGAGCGCCTACAATGAGCAGTTCTTC. This encodes CSVVMSGMSAYNEQFF. The gene calls are TRBV29-1 and TRBJ2-1; 7 bases fit TRBD2. V gave up 4 bases and J gave up 2 bases; unmatched junction bases: 11. The length of the CDR3 is 16 residues. CDR1 SQVTM and CDR2 ANQGSEA come from the germline V gene.

This clonotype occurred many times. The chain carries TRBV5-1 and TRBJ1-1; D remains ambiguous. Germline CDR1 and CDR2: SGHRS and YFSETQ. The CDR3 runs 13 residues. The V end lost 0 bases, the J end lost 3 bases, and 6 bases lay between the germline ends. The chain's CDR3 is CASSLGVDTEAFF. The DNA of the CDR3 is TGCGCCAGCAGCTTGGGAGTGGACACTGAAGCTTTCTTT.

Of note for this clonotype: Given a much more abundant clone one base away, this may be a read error. This rearrangement joins TRBV6-1 to TRBJ2-3; D is ambiguous. The V end lost 6 bases, the J end lost 10 bases, and 23 bases lay between the germline ends. CDR1 is MNHNS, CDR2 SASEGT, per germline. This CDR3 contains 15 residues. The CDR3 nucleotides are TGTGCCAGCAGCGAGACCCGGGTCGACATTAATGCGCAGTATTTT. Amino acids: CASSETRVDINAQYF.

The table lists this clonotype with a few counts. Possible read error: a much larger clone is one base away. CDR3 region: CASSEVGTNYGDTF. Written as DNA, the CDR3 is TGTGCCAGCAGTGAAGTTGGTACTAACTATGGCGACACCTTC. This chain joins TRBV25-1 and TRBJ1-2; D gene uncertain. Germline V gene lookup returns CDR1 MGHDK and CDR2 SYGVNS. The CDR3 runs 14 residues.

This clonotype showed up many times. The rearrangement uses TRBV12-3 or TRBV12-4 and TRBJ1-6; 8 nucleotides align to TRBD1. The CDR3 is 13 amino acids. V was clipped by 7 bases and J by 10 bases; unmatched bases: 6. This chain's CDR3 is CASKAGGESPLHF. The CDR3 coding sequence is TGTGCCAGCAAGGCAGGGGGCGAATCACCCCTCCACTTT.

This clonotype was detected ten times or more. The chain is built from TRBV6-5 and TRBJ1-1; D gene uncertain. Germline V gene data show CDR1 as MNHEY and CDR2 as SVGAGI. V gave up 5 bases and J gave up 5 bases, with 6 bases separating them. The CDR3 is 11 amino acids. CDR3 sequence reads: CASSRETEAFF. Written as DNA, the CDR3 is TGTGCCAGCAGTCGGGAAACTGAAGCTTTCTTT.

The chain uses TRBV20-1 and TRBJ2-7; TRBD1 aligns across 9 bases. Per germline, CDR1 DFQATT and CDR2 SNEGSKA (reference sequence). Trimming cost V 6 bases and J 1 base; bases outside gene matches: 10. The CDR3 extends over 15 amino acids. CDR3 region: CSASTGTGPSYEQYF. The CDR3 DNA reads TGCAGTGCAAGCACCGGGACAGGGCCTTCCTACGAGCAGTACTTC.

This clonotype has a count of ten or more. The V gene is TRBV20-1, the J gene TRBJ2-7; 7 bases agree with TRBD1. Losses at the gene ends were 1 base for V and 3 bases for J; bases not matched to a gene: 9. The CDR3 is made up of 15 amino acids. The germline gives CDR1 DFQATT, CDR2 SNEGSKA (reference sequence). This CDR3 is CSARGRGGAFYEQYF. Written as DNA, the CDR3 is TGCAGTGCTAGAGGTCGAGGGGGCGCCTTCTACGAGCAGTACTTC.

In its sample, this clonotype was seen many times. V is TRBV30 and J is TRBJ1-1, with D possibly TRBD1 on 6 matching bases. The ends were cut back, 5 bases at V and 1 base at J, with 8 bases in the middle. Germline CDR1 GTSNPN, CDR2 SVGIG (reference sequence). This CDR3 is built from 12 residues. CDR3 loop: CAWGQPNTEAFF. The CDR3 DNA reads as TGTGCCTGGGGACAGCCGAACACTGAAGCTTTCTTT.

This clonotype was seen more than once but under ten times. The V call is TRBV7-8, the J call TRBJ2-7; the match to TRBD1 covers 7 bases. CDR3 length equals 13 residues. V lost 6 bases and J lost 4; bases outside the gene matches: 6. The germline V gene encodes CDR1 SGHVS and CDR2 FQNEAQ. CDR3 DNA: TGTGCCAGCAGTTGGGACAGCCCTTACGAGCAGTACTTC. Amino acid sequence: CASSWDSPYEQYF.

This clonotype was picked up many times. V is TRBV12-3 or TRBV12-4 and J is TRBJ1-1, with 7 bases lining up with TRBD1. The CDR3 is made up of 15 amino acids. J was trimmed by 1 base and V by 6 bases; bases with no gene match: 8. The CDR3 DNA reads as TGTGCCAGCAGCTACCCCGGGACAGCGAACACTGAAGCTTTCTTT. Translation gives CASSYPGTANTEAFF.

There are many counts of this clonotype. The chain uses TRBV6-5 and TRBJ1-2; TRBD1 aligns across 10 bases. The V and J ends lost 5 bases and 8 bases, in that order; junction bases with no gene match: 11. Looked up from germline, CDR1 is MNHEY and CDR2 is SVGAGI. The CDR3 consists of 15 residues. The CDR3 region is CASSRQPGQGSGYTF. CDR3 sequence (DNA): TGTGCCAGCAGTCGACAACCGGGACAGGGGTCCGGCTACACCTTC.

In nucleotides, the CDR3 is TGTGCCAGCAGTTACTCGGTCAGGGATCGTGAGCAGTTCTTC. Its protein is CASSYSVRDREQFF. The V call is TRBV6-5, the J call TRBJ2-1; perhaps TRBD1 as D (5 bases). The CDR3 is made up of 14 amino acids. Germline CDR1 is MNHEY and CDR2 is SVGAGI. The germline V and J ends were trimmed by 0 bases and 9 bases, with 12 bases remaining between them.

This chain connects TRBV5-1 to TRBJ1-2, with TRBD1 matching over 10 bases. CDR1 and CDR2 (germline): SGHRS, YFSETQ. The trim removed 4 bases at V and 8 bases at J, leaving 8 bases unmatched. This CDR3 is 14 amino acids long. In nucleotides, the CDR3 is TGCGCCAGCAGCGTACCCGGGACAGGGGACGGCTACACCTTC. Encoded protein: CASSVPGTGDGYTF.

Notes on this clonotype: A much bigger clone sits one base away, suggesting this may be a read error. V usage is TRBV11-2 and J usage is TRBJ2-1, with D perhaps TRBD1 (5 bases). The V gene's germline CDR1 is SGHAT and CDR2 FQNNGV. The CDR3 has 12 amino acids. CDR3 loop: CASTGVGVERFF. The CDR3 DNA reads TGTGCCAGCACTGGAGTAGGGGTTGAGCGGTTCTTC.

This clonotype occurred many times. The rearrangement uses TRBV12-3 or TRBV12-4 and TRBJ2-7; D call uncertain. The CDR3 loop spans 13 amino acids. V was trimmed by 3 bases and J by 5 bases, leaving 11 bases between them. The chain's CDR3 is CASSLTGRDEQYF. In DNA, the CDR3 is TGTGCCAGCAGTTTGACCGGGCGCGACGAGCAGTACTTC.

Ten or more counts support this clonotype. This chain links TRBV5-1 with TRBJ2-5; D not certain. Germline CDR1 is SGHRS and CDR2 is YFSETQ. V shed 4 bases and J shed 2 bases, with 9 bases lying between them. The CDR3 consists of 13 residues. CDR3 sequence: CASSLALQETQYF. CDR3 DNA sequence: TGCGCCAGCAGCCTTGCCTTACAAGAGACCCAGTACTTC.

Concerning this clonotype itself: At one boundary the junction diverges from the germline segment, which might be a read error. The chain joins TRBV3-1 to TRBJ2-1; 7 positions agree with TRBD2. This CDR3 has 12 amino acids. Germline values: CDR1 LGHDT, CDR2 YNNKEL (reference sequence). The DNA of the CDR3 is TGTGCCAGCAGCCACTTCCAGCGGGAAGAAATCTTC. Protein: CASSHFQREEIF.

This clonotype was detected a few times. The chain couples TRBV29-1 to TRBJ1-1; a possible D gene is TRBD1 (5 bases). The CDR3 spans 15 residues. CDR1 SQVTM and CDR2 ANQGSEA come from the germline V gene. Trimming shortened V by 1 base and J by 0 bases, and 12 bases separated the two germline ends. The CDR3 is CSVEGQGWMNTEAFF. Written as DNA, the CDR3 is TGCAGCGTTGAAGGGCAGGGATGGATGAACACTGAAGCTTTCTTT.

This clonotype was counted at least ten times. This chain links TRBV11-1 with TRBJ2-5; D might be TRBD2 (6 bases). Germline CDR1 is SGHAT and CDR2 is FQDESV (reference sequence). The CDR3 has 13 residues. V was clipped by 3 bases and J by 4 bases, with 9 bases between them. In DNA form, the CDR3 reads TGTGCCAGCAGCTTTGCTAGCGTAGAGACCCAGTACTTC. Translation: CASSFASVETQYF.